This T cell receptor beta chain emerged from a study of shared clonotypes between healthy human individuals. Background on the study: Used for every donor were three CD4 naive, three CD4 memory, two CD8 naive and one CD8 memory plate.

Repertoires were generated with immunoSEQ multiplex PCR, while TCRdb's copy carries only in-frame clones and drops some. The sample yields hundreds of thousands of clones, about 96% seen once. On this clone itself: The antigen is undetermined.

The CDR3 extends over 18 amino acids. Germline values: CDR1 SGHDT, CDR2 YYEEEE. Losses at the gene ends were 1 base for V and 0 bases for J; bases not matched to a gene: 11. Overall study results and limits: Large depth notwithstanding, sorted-subset sequencing proved incomplete by rarefaction. Several donors held about 5% of naive CD4 clonotypes in common.

This clonotype was obtained from a woman in her 30s in good health. Sequences were obtained from naive CD4+ T cells sorted from blood. The subset was: CD45RA+ positively selected. V and J are TRBV5-6 and TRBJ2-5, with 8 positions matching TRBD2. CDR3 bases: TGTGCCAGCAGCTTGTATCTGTTACGCGGGAGGAACCAAGAGACCCAGTACTTC. It is translated as CASSLYLLRGRNQETQYF.